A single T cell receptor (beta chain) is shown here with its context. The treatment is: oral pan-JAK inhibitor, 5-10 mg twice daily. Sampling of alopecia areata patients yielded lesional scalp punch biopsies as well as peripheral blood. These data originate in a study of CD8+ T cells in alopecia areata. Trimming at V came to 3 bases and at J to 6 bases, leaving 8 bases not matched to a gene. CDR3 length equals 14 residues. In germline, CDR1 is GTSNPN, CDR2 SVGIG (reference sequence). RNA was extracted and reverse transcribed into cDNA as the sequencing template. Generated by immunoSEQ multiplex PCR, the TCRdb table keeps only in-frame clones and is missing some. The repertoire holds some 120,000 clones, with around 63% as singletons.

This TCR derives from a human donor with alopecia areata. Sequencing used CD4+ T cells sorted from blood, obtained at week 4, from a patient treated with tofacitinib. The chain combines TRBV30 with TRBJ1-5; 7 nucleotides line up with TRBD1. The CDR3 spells CAWSRDREVQPQHF. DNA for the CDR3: TGTGCCTGGAGCCGAGACAGGGAGGTTCAGCCCCAGCATTTT.